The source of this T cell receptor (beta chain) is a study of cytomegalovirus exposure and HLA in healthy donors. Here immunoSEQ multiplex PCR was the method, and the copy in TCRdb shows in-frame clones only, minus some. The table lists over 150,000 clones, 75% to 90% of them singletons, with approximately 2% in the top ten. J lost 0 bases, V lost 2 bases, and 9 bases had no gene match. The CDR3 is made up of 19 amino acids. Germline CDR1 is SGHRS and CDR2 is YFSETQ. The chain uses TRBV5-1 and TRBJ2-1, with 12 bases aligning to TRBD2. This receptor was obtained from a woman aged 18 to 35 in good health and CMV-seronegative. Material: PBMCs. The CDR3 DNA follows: TGCGCCAGCAGCTTCGTCTCTAGCGGGGGGGCCAACTCCTACAATGAGCAGTTCTTC. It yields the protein CASSFVSSGGANSYNEQFF.